This TCR beta chain appears in the sequencing data of a study of control samples from healthy donors and cancer patients. Some clones are missing from TCRdb's copy, which holds only in-frame ones; the method was immunoSEQ multiplex PCR. The sample carries around 75,000 clones, roughly 92% recorded once. The TCR was taken from a woman aged 60-75 years in good health. Sequencing was performed on blood.

The CDR3 loop is CASILSLAGAYEQYF. CDR3 nucleotide sequence: TGTGCCAGCATCCTCTCCCTAGCTGGCGCCTACGAGCAGTACTTC. This rearrangement joins TRBV5-5 to TRBJ2-7; maybe TRBD2 (5 bases). The germline gives CDR1 SGHKS, CDR2 YYEKEE (reference sequence). Trimming cost V 6 bases and J 2 bases, with 18 bases left between them. CDR3 length equals 15 residues.